This T cell receptor beta chain was sequenced for a study of cytomegalovirus exposure and HLA in healthy donors. Study at large: HLA-typed donors contributed about 85 million unique TCRs, which were held in an early data release. Study conclusions and caveats: When analyzed later, the rates of TCR association showed variation by HLA locus, with DRB1 the most and HLA-C the fewest. There were some public TCRs occurring in many donors, but most TCR sequences were rare.

PCR involved 60 Vbeta and 13 Jbeta primers. Generated by immunoSEQ multiplex PCR, the TCRdb table keeps only in-frame clones and is missing some. The data contain about 200,000 clones, 70% to 85% of them singletons. Trimming left V 2 bases short and J 7 bases short, with 5 bases between. Germline CDR1 MNHEY, CDR2 SVGAGI. The CDR3 sequence is 12 residues long. Concerning this clone: The antigen is not known.

Sequenced input: PBMCs. The rearrangement uses TRBV6-5 and TRBJ2-2; D not resolved. This clonotype was sampled from a man aged 50 to 59 in good health and CMV-seronegative. CDR3 region: CASSYRVGELFF. CDR3 DNA sequence: TGTGCCAGCAGTTACCGAGTCGGGGAGCTGTTTTTT.